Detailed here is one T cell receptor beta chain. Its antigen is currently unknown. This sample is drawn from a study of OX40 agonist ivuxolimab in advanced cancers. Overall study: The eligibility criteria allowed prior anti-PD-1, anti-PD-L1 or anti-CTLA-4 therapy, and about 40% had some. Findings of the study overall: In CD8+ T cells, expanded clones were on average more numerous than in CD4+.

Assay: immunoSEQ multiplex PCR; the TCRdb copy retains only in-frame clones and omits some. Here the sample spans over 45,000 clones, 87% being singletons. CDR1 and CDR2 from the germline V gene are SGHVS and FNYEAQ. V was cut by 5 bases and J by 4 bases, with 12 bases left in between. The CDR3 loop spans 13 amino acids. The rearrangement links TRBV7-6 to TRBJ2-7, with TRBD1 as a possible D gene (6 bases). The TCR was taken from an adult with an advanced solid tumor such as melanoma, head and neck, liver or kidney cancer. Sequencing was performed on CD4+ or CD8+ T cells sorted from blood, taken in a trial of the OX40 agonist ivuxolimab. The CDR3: CASSRDKEYEQYF. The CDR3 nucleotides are TGTGCCAGCAGCCGGGACAAGGAATACGAGCAGTACTTC.